This TCR beta chain stems from a study of blood T cell repertoires in COVID-19. Looking at the study overall: Sites in the United States, Italy and Spain provided acute and convalescent COVID-19 samples.

Authors' analysis steps: Estimation of nucleated cell counts relied on the amplification of reference gene primers. The protocol was immunoSEQ multiplex PCR, while the TCRdb copy is restricted to in-frame clones and leaves out a portion. The V and J calls and clone size were taken over from that table, and D and trimming were inferred from the DNA. The table has roughly 92,000 clones, roughly 86% seen once. CDR1 is SGHNT and CDR2 is YYREEE in the germline V gene (reference sequence). The CDR3 covers 15 residues. The V segment lost 4 bases and the J segment 3 bases; nucleotides outside the gene matches: 7.

The chain has TRBV5-4 and TRBJ2-4; the match to TRBD2 covers 7 bases. The sequence was collected from a man between 50 and 59 years old with acute or convalescent COVID-19. Sequencing used peripheral blood. In DNA, the CDR3 is TGTGCCAGCAGCGCCCCGGGAGGAGGCAAAAACATTCAGTACTTC. It codes for CASSAPGGGKNIQYF.